The clone carrying this TCR beta chain appeared a single time. Its target is not known. This record belongs to a study of cytomegalovirus exposure and HLA in healthy donors. Data came from immunoSEQ multiplex PCR; TCRdb stores just in-frame clones and leaves some out. The sample includes over 150,000 clones, nearly 90% of them seen just once. General study results and limits: A few of the chains that were CMV-associated were confirmed in vitro to be specific for CMV antigens.

The germline CDR1 and CDR2 sequences are MNHEY and SVGAGI. The CDR3 spans 14 residues. Trimming took 0 bases from V and 8 from J, leaving 11 bases between them. The chain links TRBV6-5 to TRBJ2-4, with D maybe TRBD2 (6 bases). The TCR originated in a woman younger than 30 in good health and CMV-seropositive. Sequencing was performed on PBMCs. CDR3 sequence reads: CASSYSPGSDIQYF. CDR3 in DNA: TGTGCCAGCAGTTACTCCCCCGGGAGCGACATTCAGTACTTC.